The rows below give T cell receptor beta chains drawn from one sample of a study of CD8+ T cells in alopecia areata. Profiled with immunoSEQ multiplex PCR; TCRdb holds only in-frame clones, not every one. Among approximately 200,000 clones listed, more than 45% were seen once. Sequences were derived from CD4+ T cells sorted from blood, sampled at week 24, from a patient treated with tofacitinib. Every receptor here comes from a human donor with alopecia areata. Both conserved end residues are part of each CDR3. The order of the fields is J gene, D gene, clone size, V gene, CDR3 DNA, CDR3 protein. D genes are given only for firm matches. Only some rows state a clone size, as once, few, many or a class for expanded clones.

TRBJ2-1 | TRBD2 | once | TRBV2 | TGTGCCAGCAGAAACGGACTAGCCCCCTACAATGAGCAGTTCTTC | CASRNGLAPYNEQFF
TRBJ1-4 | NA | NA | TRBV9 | TGTGCCAGCAGCGTTACTCCAGGGTACGGGGGGACTAATGAAAAACTGTTTTTT | CASSVTPGYGGTNEKLFF
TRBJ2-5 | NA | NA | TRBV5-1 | TGCGCCAGCAGCTGGGAACTACAAGAGACCCAGTACTTC | CASSWELQETQYF
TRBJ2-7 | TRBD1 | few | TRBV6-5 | TGTGCCAGCAGTTCGGACAGGAGTGGGGGCAAATACGAGCAGTACTTC | CASSSDRSGGKYEQYF
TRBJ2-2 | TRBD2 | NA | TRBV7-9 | TGTGCCAGCATGTCGCCCAGCGGGGGGATGAACACCGGGGAGCTGTTTTTT | CASMSPSGGMNTGELFF
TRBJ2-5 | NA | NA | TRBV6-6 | TGTGCCACCAGACACAGGGCCGGGGAGACCCAGTACTTC | CATRHRAGETQYF
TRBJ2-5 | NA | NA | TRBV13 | TGTGCCAGCAGCTCGCAGGGGCGGCAAGAGACCCAGTACTTC | CASSSQGRQETQYF
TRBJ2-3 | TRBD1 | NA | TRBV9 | TGTGCCAGCAGCGCGGACAGGGCTTCCACAGATACGCAGTATTTT | CASSADRASTDTQYF
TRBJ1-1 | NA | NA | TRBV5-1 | TGCGCCAGCAGCTTGGTTCCGGGGGAGAACACTGAAGCTTTCTTT | CASSLVPGENTEAFF
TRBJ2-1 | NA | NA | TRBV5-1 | TGCGCCAGCAGACTTGCCGGGAATGAGCAGTTCTTC | CASRLAGNEQFF
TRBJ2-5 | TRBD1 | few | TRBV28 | TGTGCCAGCAGTCCTGGGACAGGGGCCCAAGAGACCCAGTACTTC | CASSPGTGAQETQYF